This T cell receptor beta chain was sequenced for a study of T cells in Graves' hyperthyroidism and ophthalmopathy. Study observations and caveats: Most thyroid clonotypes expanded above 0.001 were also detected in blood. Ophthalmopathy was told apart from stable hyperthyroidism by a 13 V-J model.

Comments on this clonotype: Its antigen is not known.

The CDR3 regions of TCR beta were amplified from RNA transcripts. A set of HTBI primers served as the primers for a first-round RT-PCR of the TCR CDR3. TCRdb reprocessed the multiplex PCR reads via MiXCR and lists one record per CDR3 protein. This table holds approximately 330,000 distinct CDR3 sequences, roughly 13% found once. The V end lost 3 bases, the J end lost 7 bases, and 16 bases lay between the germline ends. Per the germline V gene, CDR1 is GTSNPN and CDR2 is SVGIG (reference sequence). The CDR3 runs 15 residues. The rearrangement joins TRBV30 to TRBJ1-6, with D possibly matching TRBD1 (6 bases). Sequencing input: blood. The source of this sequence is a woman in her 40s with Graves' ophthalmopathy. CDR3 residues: CAWRGAPWWNSPLHF. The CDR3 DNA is TGTGCCTGGAGGGGGGCTCCCTGGTGGAATTCACCCCTCCACTTT.